This TCR beta chain was captured by sequencing in a study of molecular identifiers for immune sequencing clone quantification (dated by TCRdb to the late 2010s). Regarding the study in general: In a replicate experiment, RNA from roughly 18,000 or 92,000 naive CD8 T cells was split into five aliquots, four of which were sequenced. This methods study used CD8 T cells to benchmark TCR RNA copy counting and molecular-identifier clustering-based TCR repertoire sequencing (MIDCIRS).

V lost 5 bases and J lost 0 bases, and the count of bases not matched to a germline gene is 4. The cysteine opens and the phenylalanine closes a CDR3 of 15 amino acids. Only CDR3 DNA remains: 45 bases, in frame from the first base. CDR1 LNHDA and CDR2 SQIVND were looked up in the germline V gene (reference sequence). The library was obtained by PCR. Sequencing used a NextSeq 500. Bulk TCR libraries were made following a previously described method, with the TCR primers given in Table S5. Purification of total RNA was performed with the Qiagen AllPrep DNA/RNA kit. Reads from multiple sequencing runs of the same library were pooled before analysis. As for the original processing: Only reads with exact TCR constant sequence were kept, trimmed to 150 nt, and grouped by their 12-nt molecular barcodes. Within each barcode group, reads were sub-clustered at a 15% Levenshtein threshold, and quality-weighted consensus sequences were built per RNA molecule. Non-functional sequences were excluded, and lower-count sequences lying one edit away from another sequence were also excluded. On the basis of fitting two negative binomial distributions, barcode sub-clusters with fewer than 20% of the maximum read count were discarded. The raw public data were reprocessed by TCRdb itself: fastp quality trimming at Q25, MiXCR clonotype calling, in-frame beta chains only. Identical CDR3 proteins give one entry, which carries the most common genes and DNA. It is TCRdb's table, rather than the study itself, that gives the V and J calls and clone size. A total of about 630,000 distinct CDR3 sequences appear in this sample, approximately 24% of them only once. In total, the top ten clones hold about 0.84% of the sample.

With regard to this clonotype: Its cognate antigen has yet to be identified. Base qualities are not at hand, and no much larger clone is one base apart.

Summary of the overall study and its limitations: The sizes of highly expanded clones could end up underestimated when identical TCR molecules share a barcode. When barcode sub-clustering was left out, chimeric consensus sequences inflated TCR diversity, with chimeras reaching as high as 47%. Clones above 20 RNA copies held over 98% of molecules in CMV-specific effector cells but under 1% in naive cells. The naive libraries included spiked-in Jurkat TCR RNA (roughly ten copies' worth), and this Jurkat TCR RNA is not part of the donor repertoire. Modeling gave about 3.2 recovered TCR RNA copies per cell versus 7.5 to 10 by digital PCR, implying approximately 30% capture efficiency. Even against a background of 850,000 to 1,000,000 naive CD8 T cells, spiked-in Jurkat TCR RNA amounting to a single cell's worth was reported to be detectable.

Libraries of naive CD8 T cells were built from around 20,000 to 990,000 sorted cells, with 10%, 30% or 50% of the purified RNA used. Naive CD8 T cells, defined as CD8+CD4-CCR7+CD45RA+, were FACS-sorted into RLT Plus buffer on a BD FACSAria II. Around 10 TCR copies' worth of Jurkat RNA were spiked into 20,000-1,000,000 naive CD8 T cell samples to test detection sensitivity. CD8 T cells were enriched using RosetteSep CD8+ T Cell Enrichment Cocktail and Ficoll-Paque, and the enriched cells then underwent ACK red cell lysis. Here the chain combines TRBV19 and TRBJ1-5, with 7 bases in between that match TRBD1. The source material was naive CD8+ T cells from blood, with Jurkat cell RNA spiked in. The cell subset or site label, as the study defines it: FACS-sorted CD8+CD4-CCR7+CD45RA+ naive T cells. This receptor was obtained from a human donor in good health. Some libraries in this study had Jurkat cell RNA spiked in. The CDR3 sequence is CASSWDSYSNQPQHF. The sequenced DNA is TGTGCCAGTAGTTGGGACAGTTATAGCAATCAGCCCCAGCATTTT.